This T cell receptor beta chain was observed in a study of immune evolution from preneoplasia to lung adenocarcinoma. Assay used: immunoSEQ multiplex PCR; TCRdb lists only in-frame clones, some missing. The sample lists 4,300 or so clones, around 90% seen once, with 3% to 3.5% in the top ten. Macro-dissection enriched premalignant or tumor cells before nucleic acid extraction. The sequenced sample was FFPE invasive lung adenocarcinoma tissue. The source of this sequence is a person aged 45 to 60 with lung adenocarcinoma.

The CDR3 nucleotides are TGTGCCAGCAGGGGGACAGCCGGGGGGACAATTAAGCCCCAGCATTTT. It specifies CASRGTAGGTIKPQHF. The chain combines TRBV28 with TRBJ1-5; 7 positions match TRBD1. Trimming removed 6 bases from V and 8 bases from J; junction bases left unmatched: 16. Germline V gene data show CDR1 as MDHEN and CDR2 as SYDVKM. This CDR3 has 16 amino acids.